The rows below give T cell receptor beta chains drawn from one sample of a study of T cell responses to AZD1222 COVID-19 vaccine. Sequenced by immunoSEQ multiplex PCR; TCRdb stores in-frame clones only, minus some. The sample consists of about 140,000 clones, over 90% of them appearing once. The sequencing used peripheral blood, collected 28 days after the second AZD1222 dose. These receptor sequences come from an adult who received the AZD1222 COVID-19 vaccine. CDR3s include the opening cysteine and the closing phenylalanine or tryptophan. Fields, in order: D gene, J gene, V gene, clone size, CDR3 protein, CDR3 DNA. D genes are given only for firm matches. Clone sizes are given selectively: once, few, many, or a class where the clone is expanded.

.,TRBJ2-2,TRBV7-2,.,CARTLPNTGELFF,TGTGCCAGAACACTCCCGAACACCGGGGAGCTGTTTTTT
.,TRBJ1-1,TRBV11-2,once,CASSLGIGGRTEAFF,TGTGCCAGCAGCTTAGGCATAGGGGGAAGAACTGAAGCTTTCTTT
.,TRBJ1-1,TRBV6-1,.,CASSEVGEDTEAFF,TGTGCCAGCAGTGAAGTAGGGGAGGACACTGAAGCTTTCTTT
.,TRBJ1-1,TRBV9,.,CASSARWATEAFF,TGTGCCAGCAGCGCCCGGTGGGCCACTGAAGCTTTCTTT
.,TRBJ1-1,TRBV5-1,.,CASSPLRLGQNTEAFF,TGCGCCAGCAGCCCCCTTCGGCTGGGACAGAACACTGAAGCTTTCTTT
.,TRBJ1-6,TRBV11-1,once,CASSGGPYYNSPLHF,TGTGCCAGCAGCGGAGGGCCGTACTATAATTCACCCCTCCACTTT
TRBD2,TRBJ2-1,TRBV7-6,.,CASSRLAELSYNEQFF,TGTGCCAGCAGCCGACTAGCGGAACTGTCCTACAATGAGCAGTTCTTC
.,TRBJ1-4,TRBV9,.,CASSGTGTTEKLFF,TGTGCCAGCAGCGGAACCGGGACCACCGAAAAACTGTTTTTT
.,TRBJ1-2,TRBV19,.,CATTEGWNYGYTF,TGTGCCACCACAGAGGGGTGGAACTATGGCTACACCTTC
TRBD1,TRBJ1-1,TRBV30,.,CAWRAKGAINEAFF,TGTGCCTGGAGGGCGAAGGGGGCGATCAATGAAGCTTTCTTT
.,TRBJ1-1,TRBV6-6,.,CASRGGGTEAFF,TGTGCCAGCAGGGGAGGGGGCACTGAAGCTTTCTTT
.,TRBJ1-6,TRBV28,once,CASPRQASSPLHF,TGTGCCAGCCCCAGGCAGGCAAGTTCACCCCTCCACTTT
.,TRBJ2-7,TRBV6-2/TRBV6-3,.,CASSYGGTSYEQYF,TGTGCCAGCAGTTACGGCGGGACCTCCTACGAGCAGTACTTC
.,TRBJ2-1,TRBV10-1,.,CASWTEGRDHNEQFF,TGCGCCAGCTGGACAGAAGGGAGGGACCACAATGAGCAGTTCTTC
.,TRBJ1-2,TRBV19,once,CASSTPTQGLTSNYGYTF,TGTGCCAGTAGTACTCCGACCCAGGGACTTACTTCTAACTATGGCTACACCTTC
.,TRBJ1-5,TRBV5-1,.,CASSLAPGANQPQHF,TGCGCCAGCAGCTTGGCGCCAGGGGCCAATCAGCCCCAGCATTTT
.,TRBJ1-2,TRBV7-2,.,CASSLDAGYYGYTF,TGTGCCAGCAGCTTAGACGCAGGGTACTATGGCTACACCTTC
.,TRBJ1-2,TRBV6-5,.,CASVPGPVYGYTF,TGTGCCAGCGTACCAGGACCGGTCTATGGCTACACCTTC
TRBD1,TRBJ1-2,TRBV28,.,CASRRQGDNYGYTF,TGTGCCAGCAGAAGACAGGGGGACAACTATGGCTACACCTTC
.,TRBJ2-2,TRBV7-2,.,CASRRGVLKGGELFF,TGTGCCAGCCGACGCGGCGTGTTGAAGGGCGGGGAGCTGTTTTTT
.,TRBJ2-6,TRBV19,.,CASSIDWTSGANVLTF,TGTGCCAGTAGTATAGATTGGACCTCTGGGGCCAACGTCCTGACTTTC
TRBD2,TRBJ2-2,TRBV5-4,.,CASSSRTSGGELFF,TGTGCCAGCAGCTCCAGGACTAGTGGCGGGGAGCTGTTTTTT
.,TRBJ1-1,TRBV27,.,CASSDRDTQRAFF,TGTGCCAGCAGTGACCGGGACACTCAACGGGCTTTCTTT
TRBD1,TRBJ2-1,TRBV6-5,.,CASSSQGAVGNEQFF,TGTGCCAGCAGTTCACAGGGGGCAGTGGGCAATGAGCAGTTCTTC